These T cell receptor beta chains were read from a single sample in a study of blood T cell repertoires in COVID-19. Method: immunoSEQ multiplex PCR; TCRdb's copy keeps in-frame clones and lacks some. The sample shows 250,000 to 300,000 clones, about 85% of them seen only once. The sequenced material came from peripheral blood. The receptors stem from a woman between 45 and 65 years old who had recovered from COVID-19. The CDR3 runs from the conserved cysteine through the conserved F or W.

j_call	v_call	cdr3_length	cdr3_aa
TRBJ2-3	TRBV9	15	CASSVAGRTTDTQYF
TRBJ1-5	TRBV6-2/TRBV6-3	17	CASSPRTGGTYNQPQHF
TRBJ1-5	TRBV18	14	CASSSGTGPQPQHF
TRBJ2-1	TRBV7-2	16	CASSRTLAGGSQKQFF
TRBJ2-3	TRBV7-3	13	CASSRGHTDTQYF
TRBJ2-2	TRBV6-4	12	CASSDFRGELFF
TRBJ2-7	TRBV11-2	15	CASSLAKGFLYEQYF
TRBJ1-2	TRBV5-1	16	CASSFRGLREPNGYTF
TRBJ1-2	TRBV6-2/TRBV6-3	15	CASSPTGAKNYGYTF
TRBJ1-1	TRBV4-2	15	CASSIRTGGNTEAFF
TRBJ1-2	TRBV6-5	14	CASSMRDGDYGYTF
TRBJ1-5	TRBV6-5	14	CASSYVPGGQPQHF
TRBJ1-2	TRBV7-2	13	CASSLATGRGYTF
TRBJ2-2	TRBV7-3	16	CASSAPGGQGSGELFF
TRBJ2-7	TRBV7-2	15	CASSLVRAPSYEQYF
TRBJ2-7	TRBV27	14	CASSAYPGDYGQYF
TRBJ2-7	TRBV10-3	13	CATRTSGTYEQYF
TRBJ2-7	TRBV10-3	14	CAIRTGTGLYEQYF
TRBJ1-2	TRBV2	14	CASSVSSVSYGYTF
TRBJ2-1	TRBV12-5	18	CASGSYRSGLAVVNEQFF
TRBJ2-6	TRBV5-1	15	CASSPTDSGANVLTF
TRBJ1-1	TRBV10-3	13	CAISVGGDTEAFF
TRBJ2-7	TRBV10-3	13	CAISGDRSYEQYF
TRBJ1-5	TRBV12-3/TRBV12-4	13	CASSFRVEQPQHF
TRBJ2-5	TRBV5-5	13	CASSRRGQETQYF
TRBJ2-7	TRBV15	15	CATSRDRLSSYEQYF
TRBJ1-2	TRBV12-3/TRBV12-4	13	CASSLEGDYGYTF
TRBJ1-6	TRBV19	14	CASTPTGLGSPLHF
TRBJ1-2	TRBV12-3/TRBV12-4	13	CASSQGAHYGYTF
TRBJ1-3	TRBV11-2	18	CASSLGIFDPSSGNTIYF
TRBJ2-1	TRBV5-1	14	CASSSGEAGDEQFF
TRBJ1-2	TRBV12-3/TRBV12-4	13	CASSPGTVDGYTF
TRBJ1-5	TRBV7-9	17	CASSPGTGGYSNQPQHF
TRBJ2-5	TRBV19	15	CASSSGGGAWETQYF
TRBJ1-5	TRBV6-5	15	CASQVNIYSNQPQHF
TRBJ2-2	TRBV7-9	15	CASSSSGSHTGELFF
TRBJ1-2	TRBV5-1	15	CASSLSTGDSYGYTF
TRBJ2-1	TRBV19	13	CASRPEGNNEQFF
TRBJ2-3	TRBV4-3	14	CASSQHTGVDTQYF
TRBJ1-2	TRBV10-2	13	CASSATANYGYTF
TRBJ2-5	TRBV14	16	CASSPETAGWQETQYF
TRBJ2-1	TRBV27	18	CASSTGGSGSSGYNEQFF
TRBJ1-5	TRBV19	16	CASSILPGQANQPQHF
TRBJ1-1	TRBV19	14	CASCLAGTRAEAFF
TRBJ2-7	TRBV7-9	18	CASSPHMGAADLPYEQYF
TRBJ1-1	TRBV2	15	CASSPPDRLNTEAFF
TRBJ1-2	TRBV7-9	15	CASSRDLNHPYGYTF
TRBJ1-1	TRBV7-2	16	CASSLGRFGLNTEAFF